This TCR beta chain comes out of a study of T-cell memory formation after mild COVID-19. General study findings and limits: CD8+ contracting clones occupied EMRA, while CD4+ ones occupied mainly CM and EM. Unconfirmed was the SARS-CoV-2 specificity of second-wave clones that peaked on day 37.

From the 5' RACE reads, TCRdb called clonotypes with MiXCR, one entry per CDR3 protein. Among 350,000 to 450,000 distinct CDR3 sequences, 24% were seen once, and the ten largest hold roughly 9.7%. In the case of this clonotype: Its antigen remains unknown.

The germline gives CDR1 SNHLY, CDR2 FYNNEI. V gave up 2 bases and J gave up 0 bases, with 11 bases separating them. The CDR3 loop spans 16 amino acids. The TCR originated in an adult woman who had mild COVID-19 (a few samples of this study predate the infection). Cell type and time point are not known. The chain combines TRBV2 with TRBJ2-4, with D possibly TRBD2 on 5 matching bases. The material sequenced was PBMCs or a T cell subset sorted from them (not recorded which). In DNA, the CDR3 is TGTGCCAGCAGTGAAATTGGAGGTATAGCCAAAAACATTCAGTACTTC. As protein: CASSEIGGIAKNIQYF.